What follows is one TCR beta chain and its context. The CDR3 contains 14 residues. V lost 2 bases, J lost 4 bases, and 9 bases lay in between. Germline CDR1 is SGHDT and CDR2 is YYEEEE. Authors' data handling: Reference gene primers were amplified, and this amplification served to estimate nucleated cell counts. TCRdb's table, derived via immunoSEQ multiplex PCR, lists solely in-frame clones and lacks some. From that table come the V and J calls and clone size; the DNA was used to work out D and trimming. This table has around 170,000 clones, around 86% appearing once. Patients from Seattle were sampled longitudinally, starting during active infection. The sample originates from a study of blood T cell repertoires in COVID-19. For the study at large: COVID-19 samples collected from the United States, Italy and Spain covered acute and convalescent phases. Nucleic acid was either cDNA or gDNA, and it came from T cells, B-cell-depleted T cells, or PBMCs.

This TCR came from an older woman with COVID-19, enrolled during active disease. V usage is TRBV5-6 and J usage is TRBJ1-4; D gene unclear. Sequenced sample: peripheral blood. The CDR3 reads CASSFRSSNEKLFF. CDR3 DNA sequence: TGTGCCAGCAGCTTTCGATCTAGTAATGAAAAACTGTTTTTT.